These T cell receptor beta chains were read from a single sample in a study of cytomegalovirus exposure and HLA in healthy donors. Using immunoSEQ multiplex PCR, the repertoire was profiled, and TCRdb retains in-frame clones only, with some absent. This table has approximately 150,000 clones, over 75% appearing once. The sample was PBMCs. The source is a man aged 25-45 years in good health and CMV-seropositive. CDR3s include the opening cysteine and the closing phenylalanine or tryptophan. Each record gives: D gene, V gene, J gene, clone size, CDR3 protein, CDR3 DNA. A D gene is named only where the DNA matches it firmly. Size values are once, few and many counts, or a class for expanded clones, and some rows have none.

TRBD1,TRBV28,TRBJ1-4,once,CASSLGQGFREKLFF,TGTGCCAGCAGTCTAGGACAGGGATTTCGTGAAAAACTGTTTTTT
.,TRBV19,TRBJ1-2,.,CASSIVGEQDNYGYTF,TGTGCCAGTAGTATCGTTGGGGAACAGGACAACTATGGCTACACCTTC
.,TRBV12-5,TRBJ1-4,.,CASGNDGAEKLFF,TGTGCTAGTGGTAACGACGGAGCGGAAAAACTGTTTTTT
.,TRBV5-8,TRBJ2-2,.,CASSLWGGTGELFF,TGTGCCAGCAGCTTGTGGGGCGGCACCGGGGAGCTGTTTTTT
.,TRBV6-1,TRBJ1-5,.,CASSETGTSNQPQHF,TGTGCCAGCAGTGAAACCGGGACAAGCAATCAGCCCCAGCATTTT
.,TRBV9,TRBJ2-2,.,CASSTRPGELFF,TGTGCCAGCAGCACCAGGCCCGGGGAGCTGTTTTTT
TRBD1,TRBV2,TRBJ2-5,few,CASSQMNRGSLETQYF,TGTGCCAGCAGTCAGATGAACAGGGGGTCCCTAGAGACCCAGTACTTC
TRBD1,TRBV7-9,TRBJ1-2,.,CASSGTGFNYGYTF,TGTGCCAGCAGCGGGACAGGTTTTAACTATGGCTACACCTTC
TRBD2,TRBV30,TRBJ2-3,few,CAWKGRGFSDTQYF,TGTGCCTGGAAGGGGCGGGGGTTCTCAGATACGCAGTATTTT
TRBD1,TRBV7-2,TRBJ1-2,.,CASSRTGWNYGYTF,TGTGCCAGCAGTCGGACAGGGTGGAACTATGGCTACACCTTC
.,TRBV10-3,TRBJ2-5,few,CAISDGAVHQETQYF,TGTGCCATCAGTGACGGAGCGGTCCACCAAGAGACCCAGTACTTC
TRBD2,TRBV12-5,TRBJ2-3,.,CASGFAGGLADTQYF,TGTGCTAGTGGTTTCGCGGGAGGGCTGGCAGATACGCAGTATTTT
TRBD2,TRBV27,TRBJ2-5,few,CASSFSGLAGETQYF,TGTGCCAGCAGTTTCTCGGGACTAGCGGGCGAGACCCAGTACTTC
.,TRBV27,TRBJ2-2,.,CASSNSETAFTGELFF,TGTGCCAGCAGTAACTCAGAGACAGCTTTTACCGGGGAGCTGTTTTTT
TRBD1,TRBV4-3,TRBJ1-2,.,CASSPTRGAGGGYTF,TGCGCCAGCAGCCCAACCAGGGGGGCCGGGGGTGGCTACACCTTC
.,TRBV14,TRBJ2-1,.,CASSHRLGLGLGEQFF,TGTGCCAGCAGCCACCGACTAGGGTTGGGTTTAGGTGAGCAGTTCTTC
.,TRBV7-9,TRBJ1-2,.,CASTALGENYGYTF,TGTGCCAGCACCGCTTTGGGCGAGAACTATGGCTACACCTTC
.,TRBV6-1,TRBJ2-7,.,CASREGLYYEQYF,TGTGCCAGCAGAGAAGGACTCTATTACGAGCAGTACTTC
TRBD2,TRBV5-1,TRBJ2-3,.,CASSLAVTDTQYF,TGCGCCAGCAGCCTAGCGGTAACAGATACGCAGTATTTT
TRBD1,TRBV18,TRBJ1-1,.,CASSRWTGKNTEAFF,TGTGCCAGCTCACGATGGACAGGAAAGAACACTGAAGCTTTCTTT
.,TRBV25-1,TRBJ2-6,.,CASSAGANVLTF,TGTGCCAGCTCCGCTGGGGCCAACGTCCTGACTTTC
.,TRBV25-1,TRBJ2-5,few,CASSEGSGGETQYF,TGTGCCAGCAGCGAGGGATCGGGTGGGGAGACCCAGTACTTC
.,TRBV28,TRBJ2-1,once,CASSFYRTSYNEQFF,TGTGCCAGCAGTTTCTACAGGACCTCCTACAATGAGCAGTTCTTC
TRBD2,TRBV7-2,TRBJ2-2,.,CASSSWTSESYRTGELFF,TGTGCCAGCAGCTCCTGGACTAGCGAATCGTATAGGACCGGGGAGCTGTTTTTT
.,TRBV27,TRBJ1-1,.,CASSIKWRGGRTEAFF,TGTGCCAGCAGTATAAAGTGGAGGGGCGGGAGGACTGAAGCTTTCTTT
.,TRBV6-5,TRBJ2-1,.,CASTQTGSGVNEQFF,TGTGCCAGCACTCAGACAGGCTCTGGTGTCAATGAGCAGTTCTTC
.,TRBV6-5,TRBJ1-6,.,CASSRTVGDSPLHF,TGTGCCAGCAGTAGGACAGTAGGGGATTCACCCCTCCACTTT